Below are 27 T cell receptor beta chains sequenced from a single sample in a study of T cells of healthy individuals. TCRdb used MiXCR to reprocess the 5' RACE reads, holding one entry per CDR3 protein. The sample holds about 63,000 distinct CDR3 sequences, 15% to 20% seen once. All receptors derive from a human donor in good health.

This rearrangement joins TRBV28 to TRBJ2-7, with D tentatively TRBD2 (6 bases). This CDR3 region has 13 residues. Trimming left V 6 bases short and J 0 bases short, with 9 bases between. Germline V gives CDR1 MDHEN, CDR2 SYDVKM. Here the CDR3 reads CASRETSSYEQYF. The CDR3 DNA reads as TGTGCCAGCAGGGAGACTAGCTCCTACGAGCAGTACTTC.

This clonotype was observed many times. The chain combines TRBV29-1 with TRBJ2-5, with TRBD1 as a possible D gene (6 bases). This CDR3 comprises 13 residues. V was shortened by 7 bases and J by 7 bases, with 19 bases between the two germline ends. In germline, CDR1 is SQVTM, CDR2 ANQGSEA. CDR3 coding DNA: TGCAGCGGGGTGACAGGCCTAAGGGGGACCCAGTACTTC. It codes for CSGVTGLRGTQYF.

The chain has TRBV9 and TRBJ2-1; D may be TRBD1 or TRBD2 (5 bases each). From germline, CDR1 is SGDLS and CDR2 YYNGEE. Trimming removed 0 bases at V and 9 bases at J, with 22 bases between. The CDR3 loop spans 17 amino acids. DNA for the CDR3: TGTGCCAGCAGCGTAGCTACCTGGGGCCCGACCGGAGGTGAGCAGTTCTTC. It encodes CASSVATWGPTGGEQFF.

At least ten counts were recorded for this clonotype. V and J are TRBV6-2 or TRBV6-3 and TRBJ2-6, with D possibly matching TRBD1 (5 bases). The CDR3 sequence is 13 residues long. From germline, CDR1 is MNHEY and CDR2 SVGEGT. V was clipped by 6 bases and J by 2 bases, with 5 bases between them. The CDR3 DNA reads TGTGCCAGCAGAGGGGCTGGGGCCAACGTCCTGACTTTC. Its protein is CASRGAGANVLTF.

This clonotype occurred a few times. This rearrangement joins TRBV5-4 to TRBJ2-5; D remains ambiguous. The V end was cut by 2 bases, the J end by 0 bases, with 5 bases between. There are 13 residues in the CDR3. Germline V gene lookup returns CDR1 SGHNT and CDR2 YYREEE (reference sequence). The CDR3 DNA reads TGTGCCAGCAGCTTACGGGACCAAGAGACCCAGTACTTC. It translates to CASSLRDQETQYF.

The sample holds many counts of this clonotype. The chain links TRBV6-5 to TRBJ2-7; no clear D. CDR3 length: 11 residues. The V end was cut by 5 bases, the J end by 3 bases, with 5 bases between. Germline CDR1 is MNHEY and CDR2 is SVGAGI. CDR3 region: CASSQHYEQYF. The CDR3 DNA follows: TGTGCCAGCAGTCAGCACTACGAGCAGTACTTC.

CDR3 residues: CASKIRAASNQPQHF. CDR3 in DNA: TGTGCCAGTAAGATCAGGGCTGCCAGCAATCAGCCCCAGCATTTT. This sequence joins TRBV19 and TRBJ1-5; possibly TRBD1 for D (5 bases). Germline assignment: CDR1 LNHDA and CDR2 SQIVND (reference sequence). The CDR3 loop spans 15 amino acids. The ends were cut back, 7 bases at V and 1 base at J, with 14 bases in the middle.

CDR3 DNA sequence: TGTGCCAGCAGCTTCGGGGAGTACCAAGAGACCCAGTACTTC. This translates into CASSFGEYQETQYF. The chain is built from TRBV7-6 and TRBJ2-5; D is possibly TRBD2 (5 bases). This CDR3 comprises 14 residues. The ends were cut back, 3 bases at V and 0 bases at J, with 8 bases in the middle. Germline values: CDR1 SGHVS, CDR2 FNYEAQ. Full variable domain (rest looked up from reference TRBV7-6 and TRBJ2-5): GAGVSQSPRYKVTKRGQDVALRCDPISGHVSLYWYRQALGQGPEFLTYFNYEAQQDKSGLPNDRFSAERPEGSISTLTIQRTEQRDSAMYRCASSFGEYQETQYFGPGTRLLVL.

This chain uses TRBV6-5 with TRBJ1-3, with D possibly being TRBD1 (6 bases). Germline V CDR1 and CDR2: MNHEY, SVGAGI. V was trimmed by 2 bases and J by 2 bases, leaving 7 bases between them. CDR3 length: 14 amino acids. CDR3 nucleotide sequence: TGTGCCAGCAGTTACCGGGGGCCTGGAAACACCATATATTTT. Protein sequence: CASSYRGPGNTIYF.

Many counts were recorded for this clonotype. The V call is TRBV12-3 or TRBV12-4, the J call TRBJ1-2; D is unclear. This CDR3 contains 15 residues. Deletions cut 2 bases from V and 2 bases from J, with 12 bases between. The CDR3 loop reads CASSLIGQPNYGYTF. The CDR3 DNA is TGTGCCAGCAGTTTAATAGGGCAGCCGAACTATGGCTACACCTTC.

The V gene is TRBV4-2, the J gene TRBJ2-7, with a tentative D call TRBD2 (6 bases). Trimming removed 1 base from V and 1 base from J, with 11 bases in between. This CDR3 is built from 15 residues. Germline values: CDR1 LGHNA, CDR2 YNFKEQ. The CDR3 is CASSQGTRDSYEQYF. The CDR3, as DNA: TGTGCCAGCAGCCAAGGAACGCGGGATTCCTACGAGCAGTACTTC.

This clonotype was detected many times. This chain uses TRBV15 with TRBJ1-1; TRBD1 might be the D (5 bases). The CDR3 is 15 residues long. Germline V gene sequence: CDR1 LNHNV, CDR2 YYDKDF (reference sequence). V dropped 0 bases and J dropped 1 base, with 9 bases sitting between them. CDR3 amino acids: CATSRDPDKNTEAFF. The DNA of the CDR3 is TGTGCCACCAGCAGAGATCCGGACAAGAACACTGAAGCTTTCTTT.

This clonotype was detected many times. This sequence joins TRBV6-1 and TRBJ1-1; D is unclear. V shed 6 bases and J shed 0 bases, with 14 bases lying between them. The V gene's germline CDR1 is MNHNS and CDR2 SASEGT. The CDR3 length is 15 residues. Here the CDR3 reads CASSPKGLLNTEAFF. CDR3 sequence (DNA): TGTGCCAGCAGCCCCAAAGGACTCCTGAACACTGAAGCTTTCTTT.

This clonotype was picked up a small number of times. J is TRBJ1-3 and V is TRBV5-1; unclear D gene. The ends were cut back, 1 base at V and 0 bases at J, with 8 bases in the middle. This CDR3 comprises 15 residues. The V gene's germline CDR1 is SGHRS and CDR2 YFSETQ. This CDR3 is CASSLTASSGNTIYF. DNA for the CDR3: TGCGCCAGCAGCTTGACGGCGAGCTCTGGAAACACCATATATTTT.

J is TRBJ2-1 and V is TRBV12-3 or TRBV12-4; either TRBD1 or TRBD2 may supply D (5 bases each). The CDR3 contains 16 residues. V shed 5 bases and J shed 7 bases, with 21 bases lying between them. The DNA for the CDR3 is TGTGCCAGCAGTCGCAGTGGGGGAGATGGTTCTAATGAGCAGTTCTTC. Translated: CASSRSGGDGSNEQFF.

This clonotype was counted at least ten times. The genes are TRBV2 and TRBJ2-1; the D gene is possibly TRBD2 (5 bases). The CDR3 extends over 12 amino acids. CDR1 is SNHLY, CDR2 FYNNEI, per germline. The V gene lost 4 bases and the J gene lost 6 bases, with 7 bases spanning the gap. This CDR3 is CASSGGGNEQFF. The CDR3 nucleotides are TGTGCCAGCAGTGGCGGAGGCAATGAGCAGTTCTTC.

This clonotype was seen ten or more times. The chain links TRBV12-3 or TRBV12-4 to TRBJ1-5; 8 bases agree with TRBD1. This CDR3 spans 15 amino acids. Trimming at V came to 6 bases and at J to 6 bases, leaving 10 bases not matched to a gene. This chain's CDR3 is CASSRGTGSSQPQHF. CDR3 sequence (DNA): TGTGCCAGCAGCCGCGGGACAGGATCGTCTCAGCCCCAGCATTTT.

This clonotype has more than one count but fewer than ten. The chain recombines TRBV3-1 with TRBJ2-1; D call uncertain. Trimming took 2 bases from V and 4 from J, leaving 12 bases between them. The CDR3 has 15 amino acids. Germline assignment: CDR1 LGHDT and CDR2 YNNKEL (reference sequence). As DNA, the CDR3 is TGTGCCAGCAGCCAACTACCCGACAAGTACAATGAGCAGTTCTTC. This translates into CASSQLPDKYNEQFF.

This clonotype was recorded many times. This chain uses TRBV6-6 with TRBJ2-3, with 8 bases aligning to TRBD2. The CDR3 spans 16 residues. CDR1 and CDR2 (germline): MNHNY, SVGAGI (reference sequence). The trim removed 6 bases at V and 2 bases at J, leaving 10 bases unmatched. CDR3 protein: CASSPRVGGATDTQYF. CDR3 sequence (DNA): TGTGCCAGCAGCCCCCGGGTCGGGGGGGCCACAGATACGCAGTATTTT.

This clonotype showed up just a few times. The chain recombines TRBV5-1 with TRBJ2-7; D may match TRBD1 or TRBD2 (5 bases each). This CDR3 is 17 amino acids long. V shed 0 bases and J shed 2 bases, with 18 bases lying between them. Germline CDR1 is SGHRS and CDR2 is YFSETQ. The CDR3 coding sequence is TGCGCCAGCAGCTTGGCCGTCATGGGGGAGCGTACCTACGAGCAGTACTTC. It is translated as CASSLAVMGERTYEQYF.

This clonotype appeared a few times. This rearrangement joins TRBV20-1 to TRBJ2-7, with D perhaps TRBD2 (5 bases). The CDR3 extends over 13 amino acids. Trimming removed 3 bases at V and 6 bases at J, with 15 bases between. From germline, CDR1 is DFQATT and CDR2 SNEGSKA (reference sequence). The CDR3 bases are TGCAGTGCTAGTGATACTAGATTCTCCGAGCAGTACTTC. It is translated as CSASDTRFSEQYF.

This clonotype has a count of ten or more. V gene TRBV7-6 combines with J gene TRBJ2-1; D is uncertain. This CDR3 spans 18 amino acids. CDR1 SGHVS and CDR2 FNYEAQ come from the germline V gene. The V gene lost 1 base and the J gene lost 1 base, with 17 bases spanning the gap. CDR3 sequence reads: CASSLVPPIADSYNEQFF. The CDR3 DNA sequence: TGTGCCAGCAGCTTAGTCCCTCCGATAGCCGATTCCTACAATGAGCAGTTCTTC. Combining the CDR3 with reference TRBV7-6 and TRBJ2-1 gives the whole variable domain GAGVSQSPRYKVTKRGQDVALRCDPISGHVSLYWYRQALGQGPEFLTYFNYEAQQDKSGLPNDRFSAERPEGSISTLTIQRTEQRDSAMYRCASSLVPPIADSYNEQFFGPGTRLTVL.

This clonotype was observed many times. This sequence joins TRBV9 and TRBJ2-3, with 7 bases matching TRBD2. Trimming removed 1 base from V and 2 bases from J; junction bases left unmatched: 4. The CDR3 length is 15 residues. The germline V gene encodes CDR1 SGDLS and CDR2 YYNGEE. This CDR3 reads CASSVLAVATDTQYF. Here the CDR3 DNA reads TGTGCCAGCAGCGTACTAGCGGTGGCCACAGATACGCAGTATTTT.

This clonotype was seen a handful of times. The rearrangement joins TRBV30 to TRBJ2-7, with TRBD1 matching 9 bases. Germline assignment: CDR1 GTSNPN and CDR2 SVGIG (reference sequence). J lost 4 bases, V lost 1 base, and 5 bases had no gene match. The CDR3 consists of 14 residues. The CDR3 here is CAWSAGQGKYEQYF. CDR3 sequence (DNA): TGTGCCTGGAGTGCGGGACAGGGTAAATACGAGCAGTACTTC.

This clonotype appeared many times. The chain has TRBV2 and TRBJ2-3; 12 bases line up with TRBD2. Trimming cost V 7 bases and J 3 bases; bases outside gene matches: 8. Looked up from germline, CDR1 is SNHLY and CDR2 is FYNNEI. The length of the CDR3 is 16 residues. Here the CDR3 DNA reads TGTGCCAGCACCCTAGCGGGGGGGCCGGGTACAGATACGCAGTATTTT. Amino acids: CASTLAGGPGTDTQYF.

On this clonotype itself: A much larger clone lies a single base off, so this may be a read error. The chain employs TRBV10-3 and TRBJ2-3; D is unresolved. Germline V gene data show CDR1 as ENHRY and CDR2 as SYGVKD. Trimming shortened V by 3 bases and J by 2 bases, and 0 bases separated the two germline ends. This CDR3 region has 11 residues. CDR3 DNA sequence: TGTGCCATCAGTGACACAGATACGCAGTATTTT. Translating it yields CAISDTDTQYF.

There are many counts of this clonotype. This chain joins TRBV12-3 or TRBV12-4 and TRBJ1-1; 11 bases agree with TRBD1. The CDR3 spans 13 residues. J gave up 10 bases and V 3 bases, and 4 bases lay outside the gene matches. The CDR3 DNA sequence: TGTGCCAGCAGTTTTGGTGGACAGGGGGCAGCTTTCTTT. This gives the protein CASSFGGQGAAFF.